This TCR beta chain was recovered during a study of spatial heterogeneity in lung cancer. Time point defined: sample taken at primary tumor resection. The donors comprised approximately 75 untreated early-stage non-small cell lung cancer patients. From tumor, nontumor lung or frozen PBMC, whole RNA was taken unsorted for sequencing. Each molecule of TCR cDNA was tagged with one unique molecular identifier. TCRdb reprocessed the 5' RACE reads via MiXCR and lists one record per CDR3 protein. The sample includes roughly 20,000 distinct CDR3 sequences, 4.5% to 5.5% of them seen just once. The CDR3 runs 13 residues. CDR1 and CDR2 from the germline V gene are SEHNR and FQNEAQ (reference sequence). Trimming stripped 1 base from V and 4 bases from J, with 7 bases between. Many counts were recorded for this clonotype.

Sequenced material: PBMCs, taken at surgery. This sequence joins TRBV7-9 and TRBJ2-5; D remains ambiguous. This sequence originates from a male donor with early-stage non-small cell lung cancer. The CDR3 spells CASSLGRLETQYF. The CDR3 DNA is TGTGCCAGCAGCTTAGGCCGTCTAGAGACCCAGTACTTC.